This TCR beta chain was observed in a study of siplizumab effects on memory and regulatory T cells. The CDR3 is 13 amino acids. Germline CDR1 is LNHDA and CDR2 is SQIVND (reference sequence). Trimming took 7 bases from V and 2 from J, leaving 10 bases between them. Assay used: immunoSEQ multiplex PCR; TCRdb lists only in-frame clones, some missing. The sample has 50,000 to 70,000 clones, around 96% seen once. As to this clone: Its target is not known.

Study-wide findings and caveats: Siplizumab produced a significant drop in alloreactive sequences attributable to unstimulated CD4+ memory cells. Proliferating Tregs from siplizumab cultures lacked functional confirmation of suppression.

The specimen sequenced was naive CD8+ T cells sorted from blood. The receptor was isolated from a human donor in good health. V gene TRBV19 combines with J gene TRBJ2-3; D is unclear. The CDR3 region has the DNA TGTGCCAGTAATACAGATAACACAGATACGCAGTATTTT. Translation: CASNTDNTDTQYF.